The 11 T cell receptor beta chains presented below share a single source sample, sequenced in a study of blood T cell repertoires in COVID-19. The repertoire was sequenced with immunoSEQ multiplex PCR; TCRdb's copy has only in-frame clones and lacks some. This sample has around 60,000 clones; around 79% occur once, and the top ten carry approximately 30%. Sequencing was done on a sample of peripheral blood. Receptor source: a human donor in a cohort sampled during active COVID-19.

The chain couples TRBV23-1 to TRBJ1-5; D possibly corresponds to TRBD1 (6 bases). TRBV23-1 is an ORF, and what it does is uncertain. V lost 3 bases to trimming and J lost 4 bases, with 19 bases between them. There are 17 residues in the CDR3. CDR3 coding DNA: TGCGCCAGCAGTCACCGTATCCTCGGACAGATTAATCAGCCCCAGCATTTT. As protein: CASSHRILGQINQPQHF.

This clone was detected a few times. This CDR3 is CSVQKRGDENIQYF. The CDR3 DNA is TGCAGCGTTCAGAAAAGGGGCGACGAGAACATTCAGTACTTC. The chain employs TRBV29-1 and TRBJ2-4; perhaps TRBD1 as D (5 bases). Trimming took off 5 bases at V and 7 bases at J, with 18 bases between the two ends. This CDR3 comprises 14 residues. CDR1 and CDR2 (germline): SQVTM, ANQGSEA.

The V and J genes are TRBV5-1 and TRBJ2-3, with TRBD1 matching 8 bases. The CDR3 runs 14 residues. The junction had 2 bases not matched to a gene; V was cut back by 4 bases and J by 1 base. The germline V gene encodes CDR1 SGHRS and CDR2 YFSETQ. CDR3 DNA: TGCGCCAGCAGCGTGGGACAGGGCACAGATACGCAGTATTTT. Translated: CASSVGQGTDTQYF.

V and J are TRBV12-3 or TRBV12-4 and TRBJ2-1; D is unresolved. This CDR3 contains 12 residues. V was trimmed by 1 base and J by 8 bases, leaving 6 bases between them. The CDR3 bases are TGTGCCAGCAGTTTAGGTGGCTATGAGCAGTTCTTC. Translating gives CASSLGGYEQFF.

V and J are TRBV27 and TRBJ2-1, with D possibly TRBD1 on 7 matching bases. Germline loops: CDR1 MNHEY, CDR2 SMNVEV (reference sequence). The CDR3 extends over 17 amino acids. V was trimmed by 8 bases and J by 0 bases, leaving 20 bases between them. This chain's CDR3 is CASRSGGPGGSYNEQFF. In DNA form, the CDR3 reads TGTGCCAGCCGTTCAGGGGGGCCCGGGGGCTCCTACAATGAGCAGTTCTTC.

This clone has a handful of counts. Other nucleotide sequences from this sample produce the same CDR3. The CDR3: CASSESVQETQYF. CDR3 DNA sequence: TGTGCCAGCAGTGAATCAGTCCAAGAGACCCAGTACTTC. The chain has TRBV2 and TRBJ2-5; D gene uncertain. V was trimmed by 2 bases and J by 1 base, leaving 5 bases between them. The CDR3 covers 13 residues. Per the germline V gene, CDR1 is SNHLY and CDR2 is FYNNEI. The full variable domain, completed using reference TRBV2 and TRBJ2-5, is EPEVTQTPSHQVTQMGQEVILRCVPISNHLYFYWYRQILGQKVEFLVSFYNNEISEKSEIFDDQFSVERPDGSNFTLKIRSTKLEDSAMYFCASSESVQETQYFGPGTRLLVL.

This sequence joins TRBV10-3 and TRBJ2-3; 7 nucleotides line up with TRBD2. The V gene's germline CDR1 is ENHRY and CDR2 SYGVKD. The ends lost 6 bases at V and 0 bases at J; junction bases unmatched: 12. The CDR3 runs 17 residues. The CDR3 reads CAIRHDRRDYSTDTQYF. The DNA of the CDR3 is TGTGCCATCAGGCATGACCGACGGGACTATAGCACAGATACGCAGTATTTT.

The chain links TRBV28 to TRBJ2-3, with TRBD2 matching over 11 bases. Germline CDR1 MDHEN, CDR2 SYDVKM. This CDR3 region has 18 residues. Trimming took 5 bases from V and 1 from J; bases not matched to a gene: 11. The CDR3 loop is CASSAGTSGPLGTDTQYF. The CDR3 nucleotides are TGTGCCAGCAGTGCCGGGACTAGCGGACCTCTTGGCACAGATACGCAGTATTTT.

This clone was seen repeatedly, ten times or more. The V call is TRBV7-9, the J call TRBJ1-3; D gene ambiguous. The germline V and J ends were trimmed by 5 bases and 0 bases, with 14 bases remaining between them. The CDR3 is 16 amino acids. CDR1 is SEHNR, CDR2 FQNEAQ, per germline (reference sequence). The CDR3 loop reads CASSPSGVSSGNTIYF. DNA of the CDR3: TGTGCCAGCAGCCCCTCCGGGGTGAGCTCTGGAAACACCATATATTTT.

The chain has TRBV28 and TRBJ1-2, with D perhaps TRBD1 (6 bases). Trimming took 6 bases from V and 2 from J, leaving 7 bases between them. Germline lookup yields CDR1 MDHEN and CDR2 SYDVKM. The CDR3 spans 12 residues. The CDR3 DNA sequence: TGTGCCAGCAGCCAGGGGAACTATGGCTACACCTTC. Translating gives CASSQGNYGYTF.

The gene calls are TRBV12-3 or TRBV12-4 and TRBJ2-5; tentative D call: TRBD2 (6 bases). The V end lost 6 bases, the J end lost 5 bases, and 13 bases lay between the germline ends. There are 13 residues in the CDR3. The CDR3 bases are TGTGCCAGCAGCCTCTGGGGGAGGGAGACCCAGTACTTC. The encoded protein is CASSLWGRETQYF.